This T cell receptor beta chain was obtained from a study of cytomegalovirus exposure and HLA in healthy donors. Study context: Approximately 85 million unique TCRs from HLA-typed donors made up an early data release. Study observations and caveats: From TCR beta sequences, most subjects' HLA-A and HLA-B alleles were reportedly predicted accurately. Among donors in an Asian-associated ancestry cluster, a later analysis reportedly found fewer N-insertions than the approximately 700-donor mean.

With 60 Vbeta and 13 Jbeta primers, the PCR was carried out. The assay was immunoSEQ multiplex PCR, and TCRdb's table has in-frame clones only and misses some. The sample has approximately 160,000 clones, approximately 71% seen once; the top ten hold over 4%. Germline CDR1 MGHRA, CDR2 YSYEKL. The V end lost 2 bases, the J end lost 3 bases, and 8 bases lay between the germline ends. The CDR3 contains 14 residues. Turning to this clone: Its cognate antigen is unknown.

This sequence was found in a male donor in good health and CMV-seronegative. This chain joins TRBV4-1 and TRBJ1-5; D call uncertain. The sequencing sample was made of PBMCs. The CDR3 region is CASSQPGVNQPQHF. The CDR3, as DNA: TGCGCCAGCAGCCAACCGGGAGTCAATCAGCCCCAGCATTTT.